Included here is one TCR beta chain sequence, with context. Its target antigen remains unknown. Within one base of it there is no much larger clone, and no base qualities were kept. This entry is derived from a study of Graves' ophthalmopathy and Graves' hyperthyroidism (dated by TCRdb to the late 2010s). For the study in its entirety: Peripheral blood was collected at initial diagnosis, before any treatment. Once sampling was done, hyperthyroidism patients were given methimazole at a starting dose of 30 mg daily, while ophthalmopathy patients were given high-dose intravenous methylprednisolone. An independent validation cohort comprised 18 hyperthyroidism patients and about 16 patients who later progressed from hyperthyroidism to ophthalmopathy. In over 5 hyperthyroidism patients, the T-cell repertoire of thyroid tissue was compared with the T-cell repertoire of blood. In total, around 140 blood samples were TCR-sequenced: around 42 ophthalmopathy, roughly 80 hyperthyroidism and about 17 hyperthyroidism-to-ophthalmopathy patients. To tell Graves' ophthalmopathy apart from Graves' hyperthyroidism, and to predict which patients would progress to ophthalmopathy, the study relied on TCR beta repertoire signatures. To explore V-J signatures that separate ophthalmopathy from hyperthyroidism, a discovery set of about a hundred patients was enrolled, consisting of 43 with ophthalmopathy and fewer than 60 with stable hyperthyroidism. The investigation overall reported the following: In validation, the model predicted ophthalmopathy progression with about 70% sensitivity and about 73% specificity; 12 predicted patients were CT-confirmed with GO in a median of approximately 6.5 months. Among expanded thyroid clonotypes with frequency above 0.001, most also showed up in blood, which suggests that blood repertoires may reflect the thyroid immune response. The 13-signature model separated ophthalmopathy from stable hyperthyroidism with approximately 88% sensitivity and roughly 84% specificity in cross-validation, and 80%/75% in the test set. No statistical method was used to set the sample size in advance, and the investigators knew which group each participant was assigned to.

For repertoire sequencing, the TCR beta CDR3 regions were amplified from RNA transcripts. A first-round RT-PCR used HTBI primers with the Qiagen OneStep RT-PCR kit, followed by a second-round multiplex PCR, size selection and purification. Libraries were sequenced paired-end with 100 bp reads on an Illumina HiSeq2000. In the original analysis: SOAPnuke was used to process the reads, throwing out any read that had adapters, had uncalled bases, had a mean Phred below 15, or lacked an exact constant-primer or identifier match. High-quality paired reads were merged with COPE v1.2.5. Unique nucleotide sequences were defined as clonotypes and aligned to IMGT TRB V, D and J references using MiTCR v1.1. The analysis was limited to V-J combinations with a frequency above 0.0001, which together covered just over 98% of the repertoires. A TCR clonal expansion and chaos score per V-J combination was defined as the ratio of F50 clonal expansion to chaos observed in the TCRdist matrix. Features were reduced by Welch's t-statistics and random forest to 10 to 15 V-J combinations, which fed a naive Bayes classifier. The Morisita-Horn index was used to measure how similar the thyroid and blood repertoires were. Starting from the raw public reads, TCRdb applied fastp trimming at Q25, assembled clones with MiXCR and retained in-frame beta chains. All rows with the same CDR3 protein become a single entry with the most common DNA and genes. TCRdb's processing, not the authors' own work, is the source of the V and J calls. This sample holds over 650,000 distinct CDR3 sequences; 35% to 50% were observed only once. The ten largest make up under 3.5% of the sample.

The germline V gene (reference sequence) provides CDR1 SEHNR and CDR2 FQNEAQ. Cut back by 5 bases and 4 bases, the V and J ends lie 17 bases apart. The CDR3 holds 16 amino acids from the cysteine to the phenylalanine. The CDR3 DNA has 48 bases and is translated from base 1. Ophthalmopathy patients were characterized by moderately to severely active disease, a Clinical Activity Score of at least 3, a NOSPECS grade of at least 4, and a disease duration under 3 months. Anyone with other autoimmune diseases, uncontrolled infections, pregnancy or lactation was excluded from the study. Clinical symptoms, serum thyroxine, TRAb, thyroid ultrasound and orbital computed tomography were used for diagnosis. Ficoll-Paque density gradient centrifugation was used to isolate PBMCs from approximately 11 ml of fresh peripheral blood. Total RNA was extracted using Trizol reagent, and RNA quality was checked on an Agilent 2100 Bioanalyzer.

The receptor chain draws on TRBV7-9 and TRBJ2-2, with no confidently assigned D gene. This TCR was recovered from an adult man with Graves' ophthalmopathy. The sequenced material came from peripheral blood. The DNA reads TGTGCCAGCAGCCAAGATTGGGCAGGTCCCACCGGGGAGCTGTTTTTT. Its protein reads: CASSQDWAGPTGELFF. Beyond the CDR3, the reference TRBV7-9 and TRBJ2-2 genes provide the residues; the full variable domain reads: DTGVSQNPRHKITKRGQNVTFRCDPISEHNRLYWYRQTLGQGPEFLTYFQNEAQLEKSRLLSDRFSAERPKGSFSTLEIQRTEQGDSAMYLCASSQDWAGPTGELFFGEGSRLTVL.